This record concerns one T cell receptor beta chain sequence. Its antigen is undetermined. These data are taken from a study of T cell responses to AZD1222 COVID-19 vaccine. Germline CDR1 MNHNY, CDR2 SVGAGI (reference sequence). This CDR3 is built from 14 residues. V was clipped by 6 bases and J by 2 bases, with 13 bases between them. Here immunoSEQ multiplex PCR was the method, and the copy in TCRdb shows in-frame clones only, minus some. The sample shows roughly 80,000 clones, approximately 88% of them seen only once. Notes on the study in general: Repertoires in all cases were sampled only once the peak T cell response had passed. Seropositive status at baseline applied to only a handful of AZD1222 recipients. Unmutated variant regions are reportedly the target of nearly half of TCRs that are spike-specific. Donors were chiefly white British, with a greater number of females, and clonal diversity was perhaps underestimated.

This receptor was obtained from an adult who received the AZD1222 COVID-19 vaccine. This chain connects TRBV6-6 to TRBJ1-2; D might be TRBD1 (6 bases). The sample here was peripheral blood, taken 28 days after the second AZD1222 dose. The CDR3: CASRQNGQNYGYTF. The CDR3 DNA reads TGTGCCAGCAGGCAAAATGGACAGAACTATGGCTACACCTTC.